The subject of this entry is one T cell receptor (beta chain). In the study's own analysis: Scientists estimated how many nucleated cells there were by amplifying reference gene primers. Profiled with immunoSEQ multiplex PCR; TCRdb holds only in-frame clones, not every one. V, J and clone size derive from that table, while D and trimming were established from the DNA sequence. This sample yields about 59,000 clones, of which 90% to 95% are seen a single time; over 7.5% belongs to the top ten. This entry belongs to a study of blood T cell repertoires in COVID-19. The wider study: COVID-19 samples collected from the United States, Italy and Spain covered acute and convalescent phases. Nucleic acid was either cDNA or gDNA, and it came from T cells, B-cell-depleted T cells, or PBMCs.

This CDR3 region has 15 residues. Per germline, CDR1 SGDLS and CDR2 YYNGEE. The V end lost 2 bases, the J end lost 2 bases, and 11 bases lay between the germline ends. The sample consisted of peripheral blood. This chain uses TRBV9 with TRBJ2-1; D is ambiguous. This TCR was sampled from a human donor in a cohort sampled during active COVID-19. In DNA, the CDR3 is TGTGCCAGCAGCGTTCGACAAGACCCCTACAATGAGCAGTTCTTC. Residues: CASSVRQDPYNEQFF.